This T cell receptor beta chain was documented in a study of vaccination and CD4 T cells after COVID-19 (dated 2022 in TCRdb). Some background on the complete study: SARS-CoV-2 positivity had been established in the convalescent patients by nasal swab PCR, and mild disease was recorded in several of these patients and severe disease in one. The convalescent cohort included six males and four females, with two Hispanic individuals, seven Caucasians, two Asians and one multiracial person. Two doses of either the Pfizer-BioNTech BNT162b2 vaccine (n=8) or the Moderna mRNA-1273 vaccine (n=2) were administered to participants. Post-COVID blood samples were collected from convalescent patients a median of about 92 days after diagnosis, with a range of roughly 30 to 170 days. Post-vaccine blood samples were obtained a median of roughly 75 days after the second vaccine dose, with a range of about 13 to 250 days. The cultures were stimulated with overlapping spike peptide pools from SARS-CoV-2 and from the common cold coronaviruses HCoV-NL63, HCoV-OC43 and HCoV-229E. Control cultures used a CEFX viral epitope pool as positive control, an HIV-1 Nef peptide pool as negative control, or no peptide. In 10 COVID-19 convalescent patients and a few infection-naive healthy vaccine recipients, researchers compared the spike-specific CD4+ TCR repertoire from before mRNA vaccination with the repertoire from after. Beyond this particular receptor, the publication reports: Among convalescent patients, a median about 86% of the SARS-CoV-2-reactive clones seen after vaccination appeared only after vaccination, which suggests priming specific to the vaccine. Only a relatively small number of convalescent patients were included in the study, and early timepoints following natural infection were not analyzed. An increase in the median number of SARS-CoV-2-reactive clonotypes from 21 after infection to a few dozen after vaccination was observed, but the change was not found to be significant. Of the vaccine-specific clones found in convalescent patients, nearly all (304 of 307) were mono-reactive for SARS-CoV-2 spike instead of being cross-reactive with common cold coronaviruses.

The library was prepared using PCR. At the Johns Hopkins FTIC core, DNA from the cultured CD4+ T cells underwent TCR sequencing with the Oncomine TCR Beta short-read assay. The QIAamp micro DNA kit was used to extract genomic DNA from the cultured CD4+ T cells. Oncomine TCR Beta libraries from cultured CD4+ T cells were pooled with unique dual indexes and sequenced on an Illumina iSeq 100. In the source study's methods: Non-productive sequences were removed, and CDR3s that did not start with C, did not end with F or W, or were shorter than 7 amino acids were discarded. The MANAFEST web application was used to identify antigen-specific clonotypes by comparing peptide-stimulated wells against reference wells and other culture wells. To be called positive, a clone needed an FDR below 0.05, an odds ratio above 5, and a productive frequency above 0.1% in at least two of three replicate wells. Cross-reactive clonotypes were defined as significantly expanded in both SARS-CoV-2 spike wells and at least one common cold coronavirus spike condition. Similarity between CDR3 sequences was evaluated in R version 3.6.1 using Levenshtein distances (stringdist) and unrooted phylogenetic trees (ape). TCRdb trimmed public reads at Q25 via fastp, called clones via MiXCR and kept in-frame beta chains. Entries are consolidated by CDR3 protein sequence, retaining the most common genes and DNA. V and J calls and clone size were set by TCRdb, not the authors. The sample profile shows 4,000 to 4,500 distinct CDR3 sequences; less than 20% of them were found once. 25% of the sample is held by the ten biggest clonotypes.

Per the germline V gene, KGHSH is the CDR1 and LQKENI is the CDR2. V loses 6 bases of germline sequence and J loses 5 bases, and the interval between the two ends is 11 bases. Inclusive of the bounding cysteine and phenylalanine, the CDR3 is 12 residues long. The entry retains the CDR3 DNA only, 36 bases that are in frame from base 1. About this clonotype: Its recognized antigen is unknown. No base qualities exist here, and no much larger clone lies one base off it.

The meaning of the sample's treatment or condition label: approximately nine-day PBMC culture with coronavirus spike peptide pools or control peptides (ViraFEST assay). The ViraFEST assay was used in the study, in which antigen-specific T cells were expanded with peptide pools and expanded clonotypes were subsequently identified by TCR sequencing. Positive SARS-CoV-2 PCR tests in the convalescent patients dated from March to December 2020, before Alpha, Beta and Delta variants emerged in the United States. PBMCs were cultured at under 2.5 million per well in IMDM supplemented with roughly 5% human AB serum and 9.5 to 10 IU/ml IL-2, with about 11 ug/ml peptide pools added. On days 3 and 7, half of the culture medium was replaced with fresh IL-2-containing medium. CD4+ T cells were isolated after approximately ten days of culture through negative selection using the EasySep CD4+ T cell isolation kit. PBMCs were separated from whole blood using Ficoll-Paque Plus gradient centrifugation and then either used fresh or cryopreserved at -140C. Culture conditions were generally each tested in triplicate wells.

The chain was built from TRBV18 and TRBJ2-7, with TRBD2 tentatively as D gene (6 bases match). The sample taken for sequencing was CD4+ T cells from blood, cultured in vitro. The origin of this receptor is a human donor who had recovered from COVID-19. The CDR3 region has the sequence CASSPGEDEQYF. The nucleotide sequence reads TGTGCCAGCTCCCCCGGGGAGGACGAGCAGTACTTC. The CDR3, completed at both ends by the reference TRBV18 and TRBJ2-7 genes, gives the full variable domain NAGVMQNPRHLVRRRGQEARLRCSPMKGHSHVYWYRQLPEEGLKFMVYLQKENIIDESGMPKERFSAEFPKEGPSILRIQQVVRGDSAAYFCASSPGEDEQYFGPGTRLTVT.